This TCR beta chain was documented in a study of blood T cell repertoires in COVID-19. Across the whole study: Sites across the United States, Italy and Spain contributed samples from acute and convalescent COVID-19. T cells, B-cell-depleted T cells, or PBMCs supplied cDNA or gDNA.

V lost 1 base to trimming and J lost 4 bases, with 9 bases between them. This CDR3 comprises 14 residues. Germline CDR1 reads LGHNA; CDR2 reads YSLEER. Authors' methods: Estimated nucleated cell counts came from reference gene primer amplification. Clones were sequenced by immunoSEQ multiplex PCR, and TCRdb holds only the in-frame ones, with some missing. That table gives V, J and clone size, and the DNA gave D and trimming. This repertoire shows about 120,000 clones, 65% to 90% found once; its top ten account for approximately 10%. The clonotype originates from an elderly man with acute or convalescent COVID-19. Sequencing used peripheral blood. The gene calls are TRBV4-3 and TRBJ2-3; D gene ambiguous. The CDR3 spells CASSQALVSDTQYF. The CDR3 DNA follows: TGCGCCAGCAGCCAAGCCCTAGTCTCAGATACGCAGTATTTT.